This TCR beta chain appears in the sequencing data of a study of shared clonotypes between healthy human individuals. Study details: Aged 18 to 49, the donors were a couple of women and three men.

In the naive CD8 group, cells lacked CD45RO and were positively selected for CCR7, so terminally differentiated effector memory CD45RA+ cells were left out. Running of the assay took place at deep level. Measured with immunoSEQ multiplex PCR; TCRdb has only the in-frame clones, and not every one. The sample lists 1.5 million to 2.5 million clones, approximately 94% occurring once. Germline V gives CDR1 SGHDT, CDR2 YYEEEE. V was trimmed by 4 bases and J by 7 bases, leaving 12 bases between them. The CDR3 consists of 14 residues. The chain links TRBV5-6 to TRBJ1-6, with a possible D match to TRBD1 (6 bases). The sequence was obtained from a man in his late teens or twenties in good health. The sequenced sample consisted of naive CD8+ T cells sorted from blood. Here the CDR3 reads CASSPTGRNSPLHF. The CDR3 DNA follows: TGTGCCAGCAGCCCGACAGGACGAAATTCACCCCTCCACTTT.